The 20 T cell receptor beta chains in this list originate from one sample, sequenced in a study of cytomegalovirus exposure and HLA in healthy donors. PCR used 60 Vbeta primers and 13 Jbeta primers. TCRdb keeps only in-frame clones here, not all; method: immunoSEQ multiplex PCR. The sample includes some 130,000 clones, around 80% of them seen just once. The specimen was PBMCs. These receptors were taken from a man aged 30 to 45 in good health.

The chain is built from TRBV15 and TRBJ2-7; D not resolved. CDR1 is LNHNV, CDR2 YYDKDF, per germline (reference sequence). Trimming shortened V by 3 bases and J by 3 bases, and 3 bases separated the two germline ends. The CDR3 totals 11 residues. CDR3 loop: CATSSNYEQYF. DNA of the CDR3: TGTGCCACCAGCAGTAACTACGAGCAGTACTTC.

This chain links TRBV7-9 with TRBJ1-2; the match to TRBD1 covers 9 bases. With V trimmed by 7 bases and J by 8 bases, 5 bases remained unmatched. The germline gives CDR1 SEHNR, CDR2 FQNEAQ (reference sequence). The CDR3 is 12 residues long. CDR3 coding DNA: TGTGCCAGCACTCGACAGGGGGAAGGCTACACCTTC. Protein sequence: CASTRQGEGYTF.

The chain is built from TRBV29-1 and TRBJ2-5; perhaps TRBD2 as D (5 bases). CDR1 and CDR2 (germline): SQVTM, ANQGSEA. The CDR3 length is 10 residues. This CDR3 reads CAAGKETQYF. The CDR3, as DNA: TGCGCGGCGGGTAAAGAGACCCAGTACTTC.

This clone appeared once. One end of the junction varies from germline; a read error may be responsible. V usage is TRBV7-9 and J usage is TRBJ2-2, with TRBD2 matching over 8 bases. CDR3 length: 15 residues. CDR1 and CDR2 (germline): SEHNR, FQNEAQ (reference sequence). CDR3 sequence reads: CSSSSGTSKPGELFF. The CDR3 region has the DNA TGTTCCAGCAGCTCGGGGACTAGTAAGCCCGGGGAGCTGTTTTTT.

The V gene is TRBV7-9, the J gene TRBJ2-1; TRBD2 matches 11 bases. V lost 3 bases to trimming and J lost 9 bases; unmatched junction nucleotides: 10. The CDR3 runs 16 residues. Germline CDR1 SEHNR, CDR2 FQNEAQ (reference sequence). The CDR3 here is CASSLAGSLAGAEQFF. Here the CDR3 DNA reads TGTGCCAGCAGCTTGGCTGGGTCACTAGCGGGAGCTGAGCAGTTCTTC.

The V gene is TRBV19, the J gene TRBJ2-7; D possibly corresponds to TRBD1 (5 bases). This CDR3 is 12 amino acids long. Per the germline V gene, CDR1 is LNHDA and CDR2 is SQIVND (reference sequence). V gave up 3 bases and J gave up 4 bases, with 7 bases separating them. Here the CDR3 reads CASSIKGYEQYF. The CDR3 coding sequence is TGTGCCAGTAGTATTAAGGGGTACGAGCAGTACTTC.

This chain connects TRBV28 to TRBJ2-3; a weak D match, TRBD2 (6 bases). Trimming removed 3 bases from V and 2 bases from J, with 15 bases in between. This CDR3 spans 16 amino acids. The germline V gene encodes CDR1 MDHEN and CDR2 SYDVKM. Here the CDR3 reads CASSFRTTPTTDTQYF. In DNA form, the CDR3 reads TGTGCCAGCAGTTTTCGGACTACACCCACCACAGATACGCAGTATTTT.

V gene TRBV10-2 combines with J gene TRBJ2-1, with D possibly TRBD2 on 6 matching bases. Trimming removed 0 bases at V and 9 bases at J, with 6 bases between. Per germline, CDR1 WSHSY and CDR2 SAAADI. The CDR3 extends over 12 amino acids. CDR3 nucleotides: TGCGCCAGCAGTGAGTCGGGGGGTGAGCAGTTCTTC. It specifies CASSESGGEQFF.

V usage is TRBV19 and J usage is TRBJ2-1; a possible D gene is TRBD2 (5 bases). CDR3 length: 16 residues. V gave up 8 bases and J gave up 4 bases, with 21 bases separating them. The germline CDR1 and CDR2 sequences are LNHDA and SQIVND (reference sequence). DNA for the CDR3: TGTGCCAGTCGCGTTCGGGGAAATGCCAAGTACAATGAGCAGTTCTTC. Translation: CASRVRGNAKYNEQFF.

The chain employs TRBV2 and TRBJ2-5, with 14 bases identical to TRBD2. The germline CDR1 and CDR2 sequences are SNHLY and FYNNEI. The CDR3 contains 15 residues. V shed 6 bases, J shed 4 bases, and the junction held 4 bases outside the gene matches. CDR3 in amino acids: CASRGTSGSRETQYF. The CDR3 DNA follows: TGTGCCAGCAGAGGGACTAGCGGGAGTCGAGAGACCCAGTACTTC.

V usage is TRBV10-2 and J usage is TRBJ2-2; 9 bases are a match to TRBD2. The CDR3 extends over 14 amino acids. Germline V gene lookup returns CDR1 WSHSY and CDR2 SAAADI. J lost 4 bases, V lost 5 bases, and 2 bases had no gene match. CDR3 in DNA: TGCGCCAGCAGTTTTAGCGGGGGCACCGGGGAGCTGTTTTTT. Translating gives CASSFSGGTGELFF.

The CDR3 sequence is CSVEQGEAYEQYF. Here the CDR3 DNA reads TGCAGCGTGGAACAGGGGGAAGCCTACGAGCAGTACTTC. This chain links TRBV29-1 with TRBJ2-5, with 8 bases matching TRBD1. With the DNA end fitting TRBJ2-7 better, the J assignment may be wrong. CDR3 length: 13 amino acids. CDR1 is SQVTM, CDR2 ANQGSEA, per germline.

The gene calls are TRBV11-3 and TRBJ2-2; TRBD2 aligns across 12 bases. This CDR3 spans 19 amino acids. The trim removed 0 bases at V and 7 bases at J, leaving 12 bases unmatched. The V gene's germline CDR1 is SGHNT and CDR2 YENEEA. The CDR3 nucleotides read TGTGCCAGCAGCTTAGAAAATTGGTCTACTAGCGGGAGGAGCGGGGAGCTGTTTTTT. Translation gives CASSLENWSTSGRSGELFF.

The rearrangement uses TRBV5-6 and TRBJ1-1; no reliable D call. Looked up from germline, CDR1 is SGHDT and CDR2 is YYEEEE. V lost 0 bases, J lost 1 base, and 4 bases lay in between. This CDR3 contains 13 residues. CDR3 sequence (DNA): TGTGCCAGCAGCTTGGGCGGGAACACTGAAGCTTTCTTT. It yields the protein CASSLGGNTEAFF.

The J gene is TRBJ1-1, the V gene TRBV5-1, with 8 bases fitting TRBD1. V shed 4 bases and J 5 bases; nucleotides not matched to a gene: 10. The CDR3 has 15 residues. Germline lookup yields CDR1 SGHRS and CDR2 YFSETQ. CDR3 sequence reads: CASSPGTGRGTEAFF. CDR3 DNA sequence: TGCGCCAGCAGCCCCGGGACAGGTCGGGGAACTGAAGCTTTCTTT.

Regarding this clone: One end of the junction is discordant with germline, which a read error may explain. The chain joins TRBV7-9 to TRBJ1-2, with TRBD1 matching 8 bases. The CDR3 runs 16 residues. Germline V gives CDR1 SEHNR, CDR2 FQNEAQ (reference sequence). The chain's CDR3 is CSSSPPRMTGAVGYTF. The CDR3, as DNA: TGTTCCAGCAGCCCCCCTAGGATGACAGGGGCTGTAGGCTACACCTTC.

This clone was counted between two and nine times. The rearrangement joins TRBV7-2 to TRBJ1-2; TRBD1 matches 9 bases. CDR1 is SGHTA and CDR2 is FQGNSA in the germline V gene. V shed 4 bases and J 6 bases; nucleotides not matched to a gene: 9. This CDR3 region has 15 residues. Here the CDR3 DNA reads TGTGCCAGCAGCTCTCGTCCGGGACAGGGAAATGGCTACACCTTC. Translated, it gives CASSSRPGQGNGYTF.

Points on this clone: The junction departs from germline at one end; a sequencing error may be responsible. The chain combines TRBV7-9 with TRBJ1-4, with a weak D call TRBD1 (6 bases). This CDR3 spans 13 amino acids. Germline lookup yields CDR1 SEHNR and CDR2 FQNEAQ (reference sequence). The CDR3 bases are TGTTCCAGCAGCGCCTCAGGGGCTGAAAAACTGTTTTTT. This sequence encodes CSSSASGAEKLFF.

The chain combines TRBV9 with TRBJ2-5; TRBD2 matches at 9 bases. Germline V CDR1 and CDR2: SGDLS, YYNGEE. V lost 0 bases and J lost 5; bases outside the gene matches: 5. The CDR3 consists of 15 residues. CDR3 sequence reads: CASSVGSGGGETQYF. The CDR3, as DNA: TGTGCCAGCAGCGTAGGTAGCGGGGGAGGGGAGACCCAGTACTTC.

The rearrangement links TRBV2 to TRBJ2-7, with TRBD1 matching 11 bases. V shed 7 bases, J shed 5 bases, and the junction held 4 bases outside the gene matches. The V gene's germline CDR1 is SNHLY and CDR2 FYNNEI. The length of the CDR3 is 13 residues. CDR3 sequence reads: CASTGQGAHEQYF. Written as DNA, the CDR3 is TGTGCCAGCACCGGACAGGGGGCCCACGAGCAGTACTTC.